Sequencing of this T cell receptor (beta chain) was carried out in a study of chemoradiotherapy in HPV16-positive cancers. About the research overall: Two HPV16-positive patients' cells yielded candidate HPV-specific clones and common motifs. Findings and limits, study-wide: During treatment, candidate HPV-specific clones and E7-related motifs expanded in tumor. In HPV16-positive patients, HPV-responsive T-cell expansion tracked better recurrence-free survival.

Repeated repertoire sampling spanned the course of chemoradiotherapy. The sample holds one count of this clone. Its antigen is undetermined. CDR3 length: 13 amino acids. CDR1 is MDHEN and CDR2 is SYDVKM in the germline V gene. J gave up 5 bases and V 5 bases, and 2 bases lay outside the gene matches. Only in-frame clones appear in the TCRdb table, and some are missing; sequencing was by immunoSEQ multiplex PCR. The data hold tens of thousands of clones, with 73% observed a single time. This chain uses TRBV28 with TRBJ1-3; 8 bases align to TRBD1. Sampling was performed from a patient who underwent chemoradiotherapy. The clonotype was recovered from a human donor with HPV-associated anogenital cancer. The CDR3 bases are TGTGCCAGCAGTCGGACAGGGAGAAACACCATATATTTT. It codes for CASSRTGRNTIYF.